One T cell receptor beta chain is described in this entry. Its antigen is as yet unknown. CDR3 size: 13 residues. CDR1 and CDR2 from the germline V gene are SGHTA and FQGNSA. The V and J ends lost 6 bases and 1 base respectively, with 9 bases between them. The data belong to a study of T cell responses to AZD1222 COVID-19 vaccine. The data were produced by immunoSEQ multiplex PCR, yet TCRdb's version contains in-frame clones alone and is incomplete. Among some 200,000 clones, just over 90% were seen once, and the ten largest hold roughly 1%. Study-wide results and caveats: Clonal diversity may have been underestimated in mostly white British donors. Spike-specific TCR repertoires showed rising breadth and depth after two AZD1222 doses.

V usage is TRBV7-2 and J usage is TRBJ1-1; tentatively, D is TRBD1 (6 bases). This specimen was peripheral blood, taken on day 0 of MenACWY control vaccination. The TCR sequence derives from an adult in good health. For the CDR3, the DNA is TGTGCCAGCAGTACACAGGGGAACACTGAAGCTTTCTTT. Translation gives CASSTQGNTEAFF.